The source of this T cell receptor beta chain is a study of blood T cell repertoires in COVID-19. Many counts were recorded for this clone. Germline lookup yields CDR1 SEHNR and CDR2 FQNEAQ (reference sequence). The CDR3 is 17 residues long. V was shortened by 5 bases and J by 2 bases, with 22 bases between the two germline ends. The table came from immunoSEQ multiplex PCR; TCRdb's copy has only in-frame clones and leaves some out. The sample carries roughly 250,000 clones, about 87% recorded once. The sequence was collected from a woman between 45 and 60 years old who had recovered from COVID-19. V and J are TRBV7-9 and TRBJ2-7, with D possibly TRBD2 on 6 matching bases. Material for sequencing was PBMCs or T cells enriched from blood (not recorded which). CDR3 sequence (DNA): TGTGCCAGCAGCCCAAAGGAGCGGGCAGATAACCCCTACGAGCAGTACTTC. Protein sequence: CASSPKERADNPYEQYF.